This T cell receptor (beta chain) was profiled in a study of blood T cell repertoires in COVID-19. The J segment lost 7 bases and the V segment lost 0 bases, leaving 5 bases of the junction unmatched. Looked up from germline, CDR1 is MNHEY and CDR2 is SVGAGI. This CDR3 comprises 15 residues. TCRdb's copy holds only in-frame clones and misses some; the assay was immunoSEQ multiplex PCR. The sample contains 150,000 to 200,000 clones, around 80% of which appear only once. V usage is TRBV6-5 and J usage is TRBJ1-4; 7 nucleotides align to TRBD1. Sequencing used PBMCs or T cells enriched from blood (not recorded which). This TCR was sampled from a man between 35 and 55 years old who had recovered from COVID-19. This CDR3 reads CASSYSTGMVEKLFF. The CDR3 region has the DNA TGTGCCAGCAGTTACTCGACAGGGATGGTTGAAAAACTGTTTTTT.